This T cell receptor beta chain was recorded in a study of cytomegalovirus exposure and HLA in healthy donors. General study results and limits: Association with HLA alleles at 0.05 false discovery rate was found for approximately 18,000 TCR beta sequences in a later analysis.

This clone showed up just a few times. Its antigen is undetermined. PCR involved 60 Vbeta and 13 Jbeta primers. Produced via immunoSEQ multiplex PCR; TCRdb's table is partial and in-frame only. The sample consists of 110,000 to 150,000 clones, about 82% of them appearing once. CDR3 length: 13 amino acids. Germline CDR1 MDHEN, CDR2 SYDVKM. V dropped 3 bases and J dropped 4 bases, with 9 bases sitting between them. The specimen was PBMCs. The chain recombines TRBV28 with TRBJ1-1; D is possibly TRBD1 (6 bases). This clonotype was sampled from a woman in her thirties or forties in good health and CMV-seropositive. The CDR3 loop reads CASSFRGRTEAFF. In nucleotides, the CDR3 is TGTGCCAGCAGTTTCAGGGGTCGCACTGAAGCTTTCTTT.